This T cell receptor beta chain was sequenced for a study of blood T cell repertoires in COVID-19. V was clipped by 3 bases and J by 2 bases, with 8 bases between them. CDR3 length: 13 residues. Per germline, CDR1 DFQATT and CDR2 SNEGSKA (reference sequence). Some clones are missing from TCRdb's copy, which holds only in-frame ones; the method was immunoSEQ multiplex PCR. The sample includes just over 350,000 clones, approximately 86% of them seen just once. During active infection, Seattle patients enrolled and were then monitored through disease. This rearrangement joins TRBV20-1 to TRBJ1-5; no firm D call. The sequence was obtained from a woman aged 55-70 years with COVID-19, enrolled during active disease. The sample comprised peripheral blood. The CDR3 region is CSASMQGNQPQHF. Written as DNA, the CDR3 is TGCAGTGCTAGTATGCAGGGCAATCAGCCCCAGCATTTT.